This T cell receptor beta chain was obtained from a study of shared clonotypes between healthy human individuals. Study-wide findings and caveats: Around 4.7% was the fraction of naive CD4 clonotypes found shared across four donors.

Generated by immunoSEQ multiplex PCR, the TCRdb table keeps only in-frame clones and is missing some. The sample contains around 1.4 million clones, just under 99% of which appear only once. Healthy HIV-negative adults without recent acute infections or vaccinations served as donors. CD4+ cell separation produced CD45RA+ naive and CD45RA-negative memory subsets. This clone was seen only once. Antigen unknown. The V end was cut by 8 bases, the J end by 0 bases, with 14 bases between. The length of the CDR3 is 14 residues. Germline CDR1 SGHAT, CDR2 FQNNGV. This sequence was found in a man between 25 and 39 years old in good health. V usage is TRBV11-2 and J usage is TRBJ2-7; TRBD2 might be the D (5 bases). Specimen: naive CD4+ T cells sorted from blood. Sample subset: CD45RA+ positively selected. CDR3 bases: TGTGCCAGCCGCCGTCCGGGAAGCTCCTACGAGCAGTACTTC. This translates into CASRRPGSSYEQYF.